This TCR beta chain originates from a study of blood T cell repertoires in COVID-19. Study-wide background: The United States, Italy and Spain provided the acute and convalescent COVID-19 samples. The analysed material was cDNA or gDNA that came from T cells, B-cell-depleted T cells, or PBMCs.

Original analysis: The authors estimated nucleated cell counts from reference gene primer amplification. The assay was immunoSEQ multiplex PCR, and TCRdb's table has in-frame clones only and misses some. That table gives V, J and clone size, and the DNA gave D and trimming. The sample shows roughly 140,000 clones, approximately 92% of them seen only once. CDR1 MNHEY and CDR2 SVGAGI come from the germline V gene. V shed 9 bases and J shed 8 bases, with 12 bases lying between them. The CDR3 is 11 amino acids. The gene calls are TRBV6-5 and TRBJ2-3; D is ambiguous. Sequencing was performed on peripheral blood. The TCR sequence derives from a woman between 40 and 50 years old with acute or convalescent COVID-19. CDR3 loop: CASGPPGTQYF. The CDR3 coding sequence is TGTGCCAGTGGGCCGCCAGGTACGCAGTATTTT.